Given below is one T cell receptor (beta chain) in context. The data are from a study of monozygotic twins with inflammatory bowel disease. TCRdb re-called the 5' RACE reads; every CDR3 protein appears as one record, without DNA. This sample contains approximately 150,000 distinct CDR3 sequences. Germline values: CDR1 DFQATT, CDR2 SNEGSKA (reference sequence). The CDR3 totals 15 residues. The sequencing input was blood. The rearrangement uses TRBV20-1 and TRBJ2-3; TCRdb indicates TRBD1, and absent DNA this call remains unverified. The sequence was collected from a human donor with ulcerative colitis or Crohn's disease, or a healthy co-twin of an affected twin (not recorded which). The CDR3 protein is CSARGGPGAPDTQYF.